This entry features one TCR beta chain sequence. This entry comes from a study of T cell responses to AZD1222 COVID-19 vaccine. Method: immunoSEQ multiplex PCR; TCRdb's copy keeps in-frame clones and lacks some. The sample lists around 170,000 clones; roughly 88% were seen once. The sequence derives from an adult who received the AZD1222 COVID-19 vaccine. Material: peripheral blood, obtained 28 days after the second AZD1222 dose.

CDR3 nucleotides: TGTGCCAGCAGCGTAGCAGGTCTAGCGTCCAATGAGCAGTTCTTC. This codes for CASSVAGLASNEQFF. The chain employs TRBV9 and TRBJ2-1, with a possible D match to TRBD2 (6 bases). This CDR3 is built from 15 residues. In germline, CDR1 is SGDLS, CDR2 YYNGEE. The V end lost 0 bases, the J end lost 6 bases, and 13 bases lay between the germline ends.